A single sample gave rise to the 16 T cell receptor beta chains below, sequenced in a study of Ad26.COV2.S vaccination and SARS-CoV-2 variants. Described treatment: around 19 received Ad26.COV2.S at low or high dose, single or two shots; 5 received placebo; per-sample allocation not given. It was on day 63 after the first vaccine or placebo injection that samples were taken. Sequenced by immunoSEQ multiplex PCR; TCRdb stores in-frame clones only, minus some. The sample lists hundreds of thousands of clones, around 92% occurring once. Sequencing was performed on peripheral blood, taken in a trial of Ad26.COV2.S vaccine versus placebo. The source is a person aged 18-60 years who received the Ad26.COV2.S COVID-19 vaccine or a placebo.

This chain uses TRBV19 with TRBJ2-7; possible D gene TRBD1, 5 bases. Trimming stripped 2 bases from V and 5 bases from J, with 25 bases between. From germline, CDR1 is LNHDA and CDR2 SQIVND (reference sequence). The CDR3 is 18 amino acids. Here the CDR3 reads CASSIRRSGAPPFDEQYF. As DNA, the CDR3 is TGTGCCAGTAGTATACGTCGAAGTGGGGCTCCTCCTTTTGACGAGCAGTACTTC.

The chain is built from TRBV28 and TRBJ1-2; unclear D gene. Germline V gene sequence: CDR1 MDHEN, CDR2 SYDVKM. V dropped 6 bases and J dropped 3 bases, with 23 bases sitting between them. CDR3 size: 17 residues. Written as DNA, the CDR3 is TGTGCCAGCAGGTCCGTTGGGAGCCCTAAAACCGACTATGGCTACACCTTC. This encodes CASRSVGSPKTDYGYTF.

The rearrangement links TRBV11-2 to TRBJ2-5, with a possible D match to TRBD1 (6 bases). The CDR3 spans 16 residues. The V gene lost 2 bases and the J gene lost 5 bases, with 18 bases spanning the gap. Germline lookup yields CDR1 SGHAT and CDR2 FQNNGV. CDR3 DNA: TGTGCCAGCAGCTTACTTCCAGGGGTGGGCGAGGAGACCCAGTACTTC. As protein: CASSLLPGVGEETQYF.

The rearrangement uses TRBV19 and TRBJ2-1, with D uncertain. The CDR3 extends over 13 amino acids. Germline V CDR1 and CDR2: LNHDA, SQIVND (reference sequence). V gave up 2 bases and J gave up 1 base, with 3 bases separating them. The CDR3: CASSIQSYNEQFF. The CDR3 DNA reads TGTGCCAGTAGTATACAGTCCTACAATGAGCAGTTCTTC. The whole variable domain, remainder taken from reference TRBV19 and TRBJ2-1, is DGGITQSPKYLFRKEGQNVTLSCEQNLNHDAMYWYRQDPGQGLRLIYYSQIVNDFQKGDIAEGYSVSREKKESFPLTVTSAQKNPTAFYLCASSIQSYNEQFFGPGTRLTVL.

The chain joins TRBV7-9 to TRBJ1-5; the D gene is possibly TRBD1 (5 bases). The V end was cut by 6 bases, the J end by 5 bases, with 11 bases between. CDR1 and CDR2 (germline): SEHNR, FQNEAQ (reference sequence). There are 13 residues in the CDR3. The CDR3 sequence is CASSLQGDQPQHF. For the CDR3, the DNA is TGTGCCAGCAGTCTCCAGGGAGATCAGCCCCAGCATTTT.

The chain has TRBV10-1 and TRBJ2-2; D might be TRBD1 (5 bases). The CDR3 loop spans 16 amino acids. V lost 4 bases and J lost 4, with 16 bases in between. Germline CDR1 reads WNHNN; CDR2 reads SYGVQD (reference sequence). For the CDR3, the DNA is TGCGCCAGCAGTGTGCTGCGTCAGGGTGGCACCGGGGAGCTGTTTTTT. Residues: CASSVLRQGGTGELFF.

The V call is TRBV6-5, the J call TRBJ2-7, with D possibly matching TRBD2 (6 bases). This CDR3 comprises 15 residues. Trimming pared 2 bases from V and 4 bases from J, leaving 15 bases between. Germline loops: CDR1 MNHEY, CDR2 SVGAGI. The CDR3 bases are TGTGCCAGCAGTTACCCGGCGGGAACCCGATACGAGCAGTACTTC. Translated: CASSYPAGTRYEQYF.

This clone came up once. V is TRBV7-6 and J is TRBJ2-2; D remains ambiguous. This CDR3 spans 15 amino acids. V was clipped by 0 bases and J by 2 bases, with 7 bases between them. Germline-derived CDR1 and CDR2 are SGHVS and FNYEAQ. The CDR3 DNA is TGTGCCAGCAGCTTAGCTTTATCTAACACCGGGGAGCTGTTTTTT. This encodes CASSLALSNTGELFF.

This chain uses TRBV28 with TRBJ2-7; D uncertain. Germline CDR1 is MDHEN and CDR2 is SYDVKM. Trimming took off 2 bases at V and 0 bases at J, with 11 bases between the two ends. The CDR3 spans 15 residues. CDR3 sequence (DNA): TGTGCCAGCAGTTTACGCCGACTGCCCTCCTACGAGCAGTACTTC. Translated, it gives CASSLRRLPSYEQYF.

This clone was seen only a few times. This rearrangement joins TRBV2 to TRBJ1-2, with D perhaps TRBD1 (6 bases). Germline-derived CDR1 and CDR2 are SNHLY and FYNNEI. Trimming took 4 bases from V and 8 from J, leaving 14 bases between them. The CDR3 has 13 residues. This CDR3 is CASSGSPRGGYTF. Written as DNA, the CDR3 is TGTGCCAGCAGTGGGTCCCCCAGGGGCGGCTACACCTTC.

The chain is built from TRBV19 and TRBJ1-1, with 7 bases identical to TRBD1. V trimming: 9 bases; J trimming: 1 base; junction bases outside the gene matches: 11. Germline V gene lookup returns CDR1 LNHDA and CDR2 SQIVND (reference sequence). This CDR3 has 15 amino acids. CDR3 in DNA: TGTGCCAGACAACCCTCAGGGGGACCGAACACTGAAGCTTTCTTT. Its translation: CARQPSGGPNTEAFF. The full variable domain, completed using reference TRBV19 and TRBJ1-1, is DGGITQSPKYLFRKEGQNVTLSCEQNLNHDAMYWYRQDPGQGLRLIYYSQIVNDFQKGDIAEGYSVSREKKESFPLTVTSAQKNPTAFYLCARQPSGGPNTEAFFGQGTRLTVV.

Turning to this clone: In the same sample, other DNA sequences code for this CDR3. This rearrangement joins TRBV5-1 to TRBJ2-5, with D unclear. The CDR3 loop spans 11 amino acids. CDR1 and CDR2 (germline): SGHRS, YFSETQ. Trimming removed 2 bases at V and 5 bases at J, with 4 bases between. CDR3 protein: CASSFSETQYF. The CDR3 DNA reads as TGCGCCAGCAGCTTCTCGGAGACCCAGTACTTC.

This chain links TRBV19 with TRBJ1-2; 10 nucleotides match TRBD1. This CDR3 has 15 amino acids. Germline values: CDR1 LNHDA, CDR2 SQIVND (reference sequence). J lost 6 bases, V lost 7 bases, and 11 bases had no gene match. CDR3 sequence reads: CASTHRDRGGHGYTF. The DNA of the CDR3 is TGTGCCAGTACCCACCGGGACAGGGGAGGGCATGGCTACACCTTC.

The chain recombines TRBV6-2 or TRBV6-3 with TRBJ2-1, with D hard to call. This CDR3 region has 14 residues. Trimming removed 0 bases from V and 10 bases from J, with 13 bases in between. In germline, CDR1 is MNHEY, CDR2 SVGEGT. The CDR3 nucleotides are TGTGCCAGCAGTTACTCGAATGCCGCGACCGAGCAGTTCTTC. This encodes CASSYSNAATEQFF.

This chain connects TRBV5-4 to TRBJ1-3; D perhaps matches TRBD1 (5 bases). The germline V gene encodes CDR1 SGHNT and CDR2 YYREEE (reference sequence). Trimming stripped 4 bases from V and 4 bases from J, with 15 bases between. This CDR3 region has 15 residues. CDR3 nucleotide sequence: TGTGCCAGCAGCGCTCCCGGGACGGCCGGAAACACCATATATTTT. It codes for CASSAPGTAGNTIYF.

V usage is TRBV4-3 and J usage is TRBJ1-2, with unresolved D. CDR3 length equals 14 residues. V was shortened by 3 bases and J by 2 bases, with 10 bases between the two germline ends. Germline CDR1 LGHNA, CDR2 YSLEER. The CDR3 loop reads CASSHRTKNYGYTF. DNA of the CDR3: TGCGCCAGCAGCCACCGGACCAAGAACTATGGCTACACCTTC.